This T cell receptor beta chain is drawn from a study of shared clonotypes between healthy human individuals. Naive CD8 cells, CD45RO-negative and positively selected for CCR7, excluded terminally differentiated effector memory CD45RA+ cells. The trim removed 2 bases at V and 0 bases at J, leaving 6 bases unmatched. CDR1 SQVTM and CDR2 ANQGSEA come from the germline V gene. The CDR3 extends over 17 amino acids. Deep-level settings were used for running the assay. The assay was immunoSEQ multiplex PCR, and TCRdb's table has in-frame clones only and misses some. The sample holds about 820,000 clones, 92% seen once.

This chain uses TRBV29-1 with TRBJ2-1, with 11 bases matching TRBD2. The receptor comes from a man younger than 40 in good health. The sample was naive CD8+ T cells sorted from blood. The CDR3 DNA reads TGCAGCGTTGAATCGGGACTAGCGGATAGCTCCTACAATGAGCAGTTCTTC. This gives the protein CSVESGLADSSYNEQFF.